This T cell receptor beta chain was identified in a study of T cell responses to AZD1222 COVID-19 vaccine. Produced via immunoSEQ multiplex PCR; TCRdb's table is partial and in-frame only. In the table there are 95,000 to 150,000 clones, about 90% of which are singletons. The ends were cut back, 7 bases at V and 5 bases at J, with 14 bases in the middle. Germline V gene lookup returns CDR1 LGHDT and CDR2 YNNKEL (reference sequence). This CDR3 comprises 14 residues. As regards this clone: The antigen is undetermined.

Study findings and constraints: Most donors were white British, females outnumbered males, and clonal diversity was possibly underestimated.

The chain uses TRBV3-1 (or the pseudogene TRBV3-2) and TRBJ2-2; D is possibly TRBD1 or TRBD2 (6 bases each). The sample in question was peripheral blood, obtained on day 0 of AZD1222 vaccination. The TCR sequence derives from an adult in good health. CDR3 in DNA: TGTGCCAGCACCCTCGGGGGCGTAACCGGGGAGCTGTTTTTT. It specifies CASTLGGVTGELFF.